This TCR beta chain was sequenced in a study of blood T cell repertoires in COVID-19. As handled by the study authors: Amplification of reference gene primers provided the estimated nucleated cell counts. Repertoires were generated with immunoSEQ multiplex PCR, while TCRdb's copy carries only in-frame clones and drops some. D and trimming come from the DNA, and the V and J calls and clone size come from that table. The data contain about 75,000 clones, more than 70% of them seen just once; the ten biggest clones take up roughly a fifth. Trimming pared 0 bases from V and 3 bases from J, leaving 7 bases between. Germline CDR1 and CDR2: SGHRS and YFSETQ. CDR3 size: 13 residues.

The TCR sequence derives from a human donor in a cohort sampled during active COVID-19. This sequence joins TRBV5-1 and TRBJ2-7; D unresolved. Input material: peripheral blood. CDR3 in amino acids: CASSLGQDYEQYF. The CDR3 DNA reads TGCGCCAGCAGCTTGGGGCAGGACTACGAGCAGTACTTC.